This T cell receptor (beta chain) is from a study of T cell responses to AZD1222 COVID-19 vaccine. Study-level points and caveats: Regions 160-218 and 743-854 dominated among vaccine-associated CD4 TCRs spanning spike.

On this clone itself: What it binds is not known.

Here immunoSEQ multiplex PCR was the method, and the copy in TCRdb shows in-frame clones only, minus some. Of about 120,000 clones listed, around 86% were seen once; the top ten hold about 2.9%. The ends were cut back, 3 bases at V and 6 bases at J, with 27 bases in the middle. This CDR3 is 18 amino acids long. CDR1 is KGHSH and CDR2 is LQKENI in the germline V gene. The chain uses TRBV18 and TRBJ2-7, with D maybe TRBD1 (6 bases). The sequencing used peripheral blood, collected 28 days after the second AZD1222 dose. This sequence originates from an adult who received the AZD1222 COVID-19 vaccine. CDR3 in DNA: TGTGCCAGCTCACCCATCCGGACAGTTCGGCCCCTTGAGATCGAGCAGTACTTC. Its protein is CASSPIRTVRPLEIEQYF.